Here is one T cell receptor (beta chain) with its context. This clonotype was seen more than once but under ten times. Its target antigen remains unknown. Per-nucleotide qualities are absent, and no much larger clonotype sits a single base away. This sample is part of a study of CD8 T cells in ankylosing spondylitis (dated by TCRdb to the late 2010s). Background for the entire study: The study set out to find disease-linked TCR variants by profiling T cell receptor beta repertoires in ankylosing spondylitis patients and healthy donors. The full study cohort comprised about 25 ankylosing spondylitis patients and some 100 healthy donors. Peripheral blood was sampled, and synovial fluid was also collected from ankylosing spondylitis patients.

At the junction V is shortened by 5 bases and J by 4 bases, with 9 bases in between. The germline V gene specifies MDHEN as CDR1 and SYDVKM as CDR2. Reading from cysteine to phenylalanine, the CDR3 counts 12 amino acids. This entry keeps only the CDR3 DNA: 36 bases, framed from base 1. The paper as a whole reports these results and caveats: A TCR beta motif of several highly homologous amino acid variants appeared characteristic of blood from ankylosing spondylitis patients. In peripheral blood, the disease-linked clones were found at relatively low frequencies and had a CD8+ phenotype. Some motif variants were previously reported in synovial fluid and blood of reactive arthritis patients, suggesting common disease-initiation mechanisms. The disease-linked clones were reported to be significantly enriched in matched synovial fluid samples from ankylosing spondylitis patients.

The sample was run on an Illumina HiSeq 2500. TCR beta libraries were prepared by quantitative 5'-RACE with molecular barcodes. The source study handled its data this way. A new computational method, built on a probabilistic model of VDJ rearrangement, was used to identify disease-linked TCR variants. TCRdb ran its own pipeline on the public reads, namely fastp trimming at Q25 and MiXCR clone calling, and kept in-frame beta chains. Duplicate CDR3 protein sequences are folded into a single record with the most common DNA and genes. The V and J calls reflect TCRdb's pipeline rather than the authors' work. This sample has hundreds of thousands of distinct CDR3 sequences in its table, and approximately 12% of those were observed once. The top ten clonotypes cover 0.45% to 0.6% of the sample.

The specimen was blood, either unsorted or a sorted T cell fraction (not recorded which). The TCR comes from a male donor with ankylosing spondylitis. The V and J genes are TRBV28 and TRBJ2-7; no confident D gene assignment can be made. The DNA sequence is given as TGTGCCAGCAGTGAGTCCGTTTACGAGCAGTACTTC. Translated, this gives CASSESVYEQYF. Joined to the reference TRBV28 and TRBJ2-7 proteins, this CDR3 gives the full variable domain: DVKVTQSSRYLVKRTGEKVFLECVQDMDHENMFWYRQDPGLGLRLIYFSYDVKMKEKGDIPEGYSVSREKKERFSLILESASTNQTSMYLCASSESVYEQYFGPGTRLTVT.